These T cell receptor beta chains were read from a single sample in a study of T cell clusters in autoimmune cytopenias. Reprocessing the multiplex PCR reads, TCRdb reports a single entry for every CDR3 protein and omits DNA. The table lists fewer than 8,000 distinct CDR3 sequences. These sequences were also reported in another study, on T cell repertoires in aging, cancer and after chemotherapy.

Sequenced: peripheral blood. These receptors were obtained from a human donor in good health. The CDR3 runs from the conserved cysteine through the conserved F or W. Expanded clones get a size class; other rows say once, few or many, or leave the size out.

TRBJ1-2	medium-sized	TRBV6-6	CASSPGTVRNYTF
TRBJ2-3	NA	TRBV5-4	CASSRWGQGTDTQYF
TRBJ1-2	NA	TRBV9	CASTGTGQGGYTF
TRBJ1-5	NA	TRBV14	CASSLSGNQPQHF
TRBJ2-7	medium-sized	TRBV29-1	CSVPSPGGGGHEQYF
TRBJ2-7	NA	TRBV2	CANLRDDPYEQYF
TRBJ1-6	NA	TRBV12-3/TRBV12-4	CASSLSGYSPLHF
TRBJ2-5	NA	TRBV6-6	CASRQPYSGPPGETQYF
TRBJ1-3	medium-sized	TRBV30	CAWRRQVSGNTIYF
TRBJ1-6	NA	TRBV7-2	CASTLGRAGNSPLHF
TRBJ2-3	medium-sized	TRBV12-3/TRBV12-4	CASNYGLGADTQYF
TRBJ2-2	medium-sized	TRBV19	CASRRRSRGDTGELFF
TRBJ2-7	medium-sized	TRBV19	CASSIARTGTNEQYF
TRBJ1-1	NA	TRBV6-2/TRBV6-3	CASSHNTDRGKNTEAFF
TRBJ2-1	medium-sized	TRBV29-1	CSLRLAGDGEQFF
TRBJ1-3	NA	TRBV7-2	CASSGRTGSGNTIYF
TRBJ1-1	NA	TRBV20-1	CSARVPAEAFF
TRBJ2-3	NA	TRBV4-3	CASSLIPHGTSTDTQYF
TRBJ1-2	medium-sized	TRBV29-1	CSVVPLQDYGYTF
TRBJ1-6	medium-sized	TRBV27	CASSLYRWSPDSPLHF
TRBJ2-7	medium-sized	TRBV6-5	CASSSQGNYEQYF
TRBJ1-2	NA	TRBV6-6	CASSYSDRTANYGYTF
TRBJ2-1	NA	TRBV6-1	CASTTYRGVRNEQFF
TRBJ1-3	medium-sized	TRBV6-6	CASSVGHVGNTIYF
TRBJ2-1	NA	TRBV5-1	CASSSSGERGGDNEQFF
TRBJ2-7	NA	TRBV7-2	CASSYGTYISYEQYF
TRBJ2-7	NA	TRBV20-1	CSAREGGGAREQYF
TRBJ1-1	NA	TRBV7-6	CASSPLGGGNTEAFF
TRBJ1-2	medium-sized	TRBV12-3/TRBV12-4	CASTFNRASGGYTF
TRBJ2-3	NA	TRBV5-1	CASKDGDGPFTDTQYF
TRBJ2-7	NA	TRBV7-9	CASTRGSGGYEQYF
TRBJ1-5	NA	TRBV20-1	CSAIRQGGNQPQHF
TRBJ1-6	NA	TRBV27	CASNPRGQANSPLHF
TRBJ1-4	NA	TRBV10-3	CAISETSGTGPEKLFF
TRBJ2-5	NA	TRBV30	CAWSGGGLETQYF
TRBJ2-1	medium-sized	TRBV30	CAWTDSYSYNEQFF
TRBJ1-2	NA	TRBV4-3	CASSLGPRGYGYTF
TRBJ2-5	NA	TRBV7-9	CASSEGRGVYETQYF
TRBJ2-2	medium-sized	TRBV5-4	CASSPSGTGRAGELFF
TRBJ1-2	medium-sized	TRBV27	CASSPYGQDLAYGYTF
TRBJ2-5	medium-sized	TRBV6-2/TRBV6-3	CASSDGQYVVF
TRBJ1-6	medium-sized	TRBV19	CASRPAQGRINSPLHF
TRBJ1-2	NA	TRBV10-3	CAISIDAVSGYTF
TRBJ2-3	NA	TRBV7-2	CASSLFPLQGADTQYF
TRBJ2-2	medium-sized	TRBV24-1	CATSGGTGAGTGELFF
TRBJ2-1	medium-sized	TRBV6-2/TRBV6-3	CASSPALAGGRNEQFF